This TCR beta chain is from a study of T-cell memory formation after mild COVID-19. Background on the study: There were largely donor-specific TCR clusters.

Trimming took 5 bases from V and 1 from J, leaving 11 bases between them. The germline V gene encodes CDR1 SEHNR and CDR2 FQNEAQ (reference sequence). The CDR3 loop spans 14 amino acids. Employing constant-segment primers, 5'RACE generated TCR alpha and TCR beta cDNA libraries bearing sample barcodes and UMIs. A single record per CDR3 protein comes from TCRdb applying MiXCR to the 5' RACE reads. In the table there are 70,000 to 95,000 distinct CDR3 sequences, 9.5% to 15% of which are singletons. Study results and caveats: CD8+ contracting clones occupied EMRA, while CD4+ ones occupied mainly CM and EM.

This clonotype was counted ten times or more. Its antigen is not identified. This TCR came from a man aged 18 to 30 who had mild COVID-19 (a few samples of this study predate the infection). Cell type and time point are not known. This chain links TRBV7-9 with TRBJ1-1, with D tentatively TRBD1 (5 bases). Sequencing was done on a sample of PBMCs or a T cell subset sorted from them (not recorded which). The CDR3 DNA sequence: TGTGCCAGCAGCGGCCGACAGACGAACACTGAAGCTTTCTTT. This translates into CASSGRQTNTEAFF.